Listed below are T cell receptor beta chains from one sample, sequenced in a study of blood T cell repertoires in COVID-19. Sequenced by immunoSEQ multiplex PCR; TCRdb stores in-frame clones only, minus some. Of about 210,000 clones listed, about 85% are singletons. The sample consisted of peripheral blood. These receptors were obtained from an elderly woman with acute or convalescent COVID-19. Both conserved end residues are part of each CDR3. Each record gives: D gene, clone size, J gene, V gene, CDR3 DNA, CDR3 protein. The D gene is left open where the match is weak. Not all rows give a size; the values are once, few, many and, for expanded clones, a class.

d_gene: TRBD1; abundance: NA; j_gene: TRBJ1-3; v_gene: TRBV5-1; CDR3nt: TGCGCCAGCAGCTTGGAGGGACAGGGGGCTGGAAACACCATATATTTT; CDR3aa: CASSLEGQGAGNTIYF
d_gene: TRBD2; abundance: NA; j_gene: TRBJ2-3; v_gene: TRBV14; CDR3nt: TGTGCCAGCAGCCAAGATTGGGCTCTAGCGGGGGCAGATACGCAGTATTTT; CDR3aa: CASSQDWALAGADTQYF
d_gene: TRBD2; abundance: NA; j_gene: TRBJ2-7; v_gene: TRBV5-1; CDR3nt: TGCGCCAGCAGCGCGTTAGCGGGAGGGAACTACGAGCAGTACTTC; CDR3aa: CASSALAGGNYEQYF
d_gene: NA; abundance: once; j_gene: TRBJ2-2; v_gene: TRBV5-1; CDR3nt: TGCGCCAGCAGCTTGGATGTGAGGGTGGGGGAGCTGTTTTTT; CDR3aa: CASSLDVRVGELFF
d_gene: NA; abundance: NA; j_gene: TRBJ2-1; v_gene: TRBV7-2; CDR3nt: TGTGCCAGCAGTTTTAAAAGTCCGGGATACAATGAGCAGTTCTTC; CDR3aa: CASSFKSPGYNEQFF
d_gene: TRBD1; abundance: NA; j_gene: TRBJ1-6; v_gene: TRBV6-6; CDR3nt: TGTGCCAGCAGTCGCGAGACAGGGGGTGGCGATAATTCACCCCTCCACTTT; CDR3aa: CASSRETGGGDNSPLHF
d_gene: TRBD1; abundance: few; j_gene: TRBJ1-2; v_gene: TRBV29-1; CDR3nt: TGCAGCGTTAATCCGACAGGGGGTGACTATGGCTACACCTTC; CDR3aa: CSVNPTGGDYGYTF
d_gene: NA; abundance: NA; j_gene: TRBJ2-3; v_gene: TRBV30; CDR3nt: TGTGCCTGGAGTGTGGGCGGGTTTGGGGATACGCAGTATTTT; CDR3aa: CAWSVGGFGDTQYF
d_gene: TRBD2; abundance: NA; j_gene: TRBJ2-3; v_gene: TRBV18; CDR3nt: TGTGCCAGCTCACCACCAGTCCGGGGGGGTACGCAGTATTTT; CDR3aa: CASSPPVRGGTQYF
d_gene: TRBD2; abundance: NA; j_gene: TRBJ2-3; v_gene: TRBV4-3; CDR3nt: TGCGCCAGCAGCCGCTCTAGCGGGAGTTGGGATACGCAGTATTTT; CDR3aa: CASSRSSGSWDTQYF
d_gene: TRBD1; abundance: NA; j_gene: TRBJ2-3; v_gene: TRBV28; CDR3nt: TGTGCCAGCAGTCCCGGACAGGGGATAGATACGCAGTATTTT; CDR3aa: CASSPGQGIDTQYF
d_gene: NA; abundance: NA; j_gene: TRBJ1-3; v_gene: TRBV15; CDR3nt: TGTGCCACCAGGAAGGACTACACTCCCTCTGGAAACACCATATATTTT; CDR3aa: CATRKDYTPSGNTIYF
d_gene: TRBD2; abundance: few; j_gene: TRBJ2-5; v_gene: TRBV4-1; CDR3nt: TGCGCCAGCAGCCACCCAGCAACTCTAGCGGGAGGGTACCAAGAGACCCAGTACTTC; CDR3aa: CASSHPATLAGGYQETQYF
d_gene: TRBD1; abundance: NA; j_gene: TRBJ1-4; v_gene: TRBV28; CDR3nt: TGTGCCAGCAGTTCCTATGGACAGGGCCAAACTAATGAAAAACTGTTTTTT; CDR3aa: CASSSYGQGQTNEKLFF
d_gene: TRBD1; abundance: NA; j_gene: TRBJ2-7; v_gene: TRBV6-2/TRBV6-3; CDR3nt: TGTGCCAGCAGTTACTTGACAGGGGGCCCCTACGAGCAGTACTTC; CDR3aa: CASSYLTGGPYEQYF
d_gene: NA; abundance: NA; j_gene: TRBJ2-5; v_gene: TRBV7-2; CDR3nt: TGTGCCAGCAGCTTAGTCTACCAAGAGACCCAGTACTTC; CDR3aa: CASSLVYQETQYF
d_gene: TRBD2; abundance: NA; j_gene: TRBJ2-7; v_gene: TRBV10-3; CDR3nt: TGTGCCATGTCACCTAGCGGGATGAGCTCCTACGAGCAGTACTTC; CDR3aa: CAMSPSGMSSYEQYF
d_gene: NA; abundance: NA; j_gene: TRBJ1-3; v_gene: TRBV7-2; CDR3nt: TGTGCCAGCAGCTTAGGTCGGGGTGCCGGAAACACCATATATTTT; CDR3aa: CASSLGRGAGNTIYF
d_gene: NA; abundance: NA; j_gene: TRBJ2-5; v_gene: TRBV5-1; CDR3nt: TGCGCCAGCAGCTTTAGCCCCCCCGTTGGGACCCAGTACTTC; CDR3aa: CASSFSPPVGTQYF
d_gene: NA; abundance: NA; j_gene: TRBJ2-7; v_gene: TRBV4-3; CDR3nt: TGCGCCAGCAGCCAAGAAAGCGGGTTCACCTACGAGCAGTACTTC; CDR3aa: CASSQESGFTYEQYF
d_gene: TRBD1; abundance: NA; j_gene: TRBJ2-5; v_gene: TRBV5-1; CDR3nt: TGCGCCAGCAGCCCCGGACAGGGCGGGGAGTACCAAGAGACCCAGTACTTC; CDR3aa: CASSPGQGGEYQETQYF
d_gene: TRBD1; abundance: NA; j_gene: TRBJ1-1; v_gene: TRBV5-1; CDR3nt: TGCGCCAGCAGCTTGGCCGGGACAGTTGAAGCTTTCTTT; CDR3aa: CASSLAGTVEAFF
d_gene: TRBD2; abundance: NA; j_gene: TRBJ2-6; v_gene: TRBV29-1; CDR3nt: TGCAGCGCAAGGACTAGCGGGAGGGGTGGGGCCAACGTCCTGACTTTC; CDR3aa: CSARTSGRGGANVLTF
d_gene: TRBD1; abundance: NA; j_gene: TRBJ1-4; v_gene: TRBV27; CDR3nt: TGTGCCAGCGGAAGACAGGGGATGGGTGAAAAACTGTTTTTT; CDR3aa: CASGRQGMGEKLFF
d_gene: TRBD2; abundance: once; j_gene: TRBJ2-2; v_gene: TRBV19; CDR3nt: TGTGCCAGTAGTACCGACCCCCGACTAGCGGGAGCGGACGGGGAGCTGTTTTTT; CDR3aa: CASSTDPRLAGADGELFF
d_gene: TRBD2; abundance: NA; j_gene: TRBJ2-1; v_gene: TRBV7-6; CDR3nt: TGTGCCAGCAGTCCCTCCATCGCGACTAGCGGGAGAATCGATGAGCAGTTCTTC; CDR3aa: CASSPSIATSGRIDEQFF
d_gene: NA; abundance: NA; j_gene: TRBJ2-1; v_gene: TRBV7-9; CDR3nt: TGTGCCATCCCGGTAATTGACACCTACAATGAGCAGTTCTTC; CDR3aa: CAIPVIDTYNEQFF
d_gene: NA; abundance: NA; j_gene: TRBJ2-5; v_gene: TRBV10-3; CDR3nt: TGTGCCATCAGTGAGGGGGGGTTTGTCGAGGAGACCCAGTACTTC; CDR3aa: CAISEGGFVEETQYF
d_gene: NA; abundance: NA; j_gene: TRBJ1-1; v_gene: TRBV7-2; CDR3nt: TGTGCCAGCAGCTTTAAGTCGGGGGGAAGCACTGAAGCTTTCTTT; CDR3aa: CASSFKSGGSTEAFF
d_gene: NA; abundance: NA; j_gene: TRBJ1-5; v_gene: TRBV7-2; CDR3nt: TGTGCCAGCAGCATAGTGGGGACTCTCAATCAGCCCCAGCATTTT; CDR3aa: CASSIVGTLNQPQHF
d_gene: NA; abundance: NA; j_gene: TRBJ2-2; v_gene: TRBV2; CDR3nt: TGTGCCAGCAGTGAATCGGGGTCGGACACCGGGGAGCTGTTTTTT; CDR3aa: CASSESGSDTGELFF
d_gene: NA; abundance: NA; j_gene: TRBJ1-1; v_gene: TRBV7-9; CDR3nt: TGTGCCAGCAGCTTAGTAACGGGGGTCAACACTGAAGCTTTCTTT; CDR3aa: CASSLVTGVNTEAFF
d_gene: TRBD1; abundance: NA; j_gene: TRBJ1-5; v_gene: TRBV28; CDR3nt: TGTGCCAGCAGCCGTACAGGGGCTCCAAATCAGCCCCAGCATTTT; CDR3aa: CASSRTGAPNQPQHF
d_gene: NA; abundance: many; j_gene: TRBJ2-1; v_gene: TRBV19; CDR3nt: TGTGCCAGTAGTAACCCGACGGGTGCTGAGCAGTTCTTC; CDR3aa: CASSNPTGAEQFF